This TCR beta chain was sequenced in a study of neoadjuvant anti-PD-1 for oral cavity cancer. For the study at large: Before surgery, most patients got three to four biweekly 3 mg/kg nivolumab doses.

Method: immunoSEQ multiplex PCR; TCRdb's copy keeps in-frame clones and lacks some. The sample records 7,200 or so clones, 50% to 70% being singletons. In germline, CDR1 is LNHDA, CDR2 SQIVND (reference sequence). V lost 3 bases, J lost 4 bases, and 7 bases lay in between. The CDR3 contains 13 residues. This clone appeared a few times. Distinct nucleotide sequences in the sample also encode this CDR3. The chain has TRBV19 and TRBJ2-1, with D maybe TRBD2 (5 bases). Source: tumor tissue, taken before nivolumab (anti-PD-1) treatment. This receptor was identified in a person aged 35-80 years with oral cavity squamous cell carcinoma. CDR3 protein: CASSIGGYNEQFF. CDR3 nucleotide sequence: TGTGCCAGTAGTATTGGCGGGTACAATGAGCAGTTCTTC.